Below, one TCR beta chain is given with its context. Unique molecular identifiers featured in how the TCRbeta library was prepared. TCRdb ran MiXCR on the PCR reads and lists one entry per CDR3 protein. The sample has some 490,000 distinct CDR3 sequences; around 12% are singletons. This sample was included in a study of T-cell reconstitution after alpha-beta-depleted transplantation in children. This material consisted of PBMCs from the stem cell graft donor, taken from the stem cell graft. The clonotype was recovered from a human donor who donated a stem cell graft to a child with combined immunodeficiency.

The CDR3 spells CSVNRLEGGTTGELFF. DNA for the CDR3: TGCAGCGTTAACCGCCTTGAGGGAGGGACCACCGGGGAGCTGTTTTTT. This chain uses TRBV29-1 with TRBJ2-2; 7 bases line up with TRBD2. Germline V gene sequence: CDR1 SQVTM, CDR2 ANQGSEA. The CDR3 contains 16 residues. J lost 4 bases, V lost 5 bases, and 13 bases had no gene match.